This T cell receptor (beta chain) was obtained from a study of CD8 T cells in ankylosing spondylitis. Overall study findings and caveats: Reportedly, disease-linked clones are significantly enriched in ankylosing spondylitis patients' matched synovial fluid.

TCRdb re-called the 5' RACE reads with MiXCR, one entry per CDR3 protein. The data hold about 240,000 distinct CDR3 sequences, with about 11% observed a single time. Germline CDR1 ENHRY, CDR2 SYGVKD. The CDR3 has 11 residues. The germline V and J ends were trimmed by 3 bases and 7 bases, with 4 bases remaining between them. This clonotype was seen ten or more times. Its antigen is as yet unknown. The rearrangement joins TRBV10-3 to TRBJ2-1; D uncertain. Source material: blood, either unsorted or a sorted T cell fraction (not recorded which). The clonotype was recovered from a male donor with ankylosing spondylitis or in good health (not recorded which). The CDR3 loop is CAISDRNEQFF. The CDR3 nucleotides read TGTGCCATCAGTGACAGAAATGAGCAGTTCTTC.